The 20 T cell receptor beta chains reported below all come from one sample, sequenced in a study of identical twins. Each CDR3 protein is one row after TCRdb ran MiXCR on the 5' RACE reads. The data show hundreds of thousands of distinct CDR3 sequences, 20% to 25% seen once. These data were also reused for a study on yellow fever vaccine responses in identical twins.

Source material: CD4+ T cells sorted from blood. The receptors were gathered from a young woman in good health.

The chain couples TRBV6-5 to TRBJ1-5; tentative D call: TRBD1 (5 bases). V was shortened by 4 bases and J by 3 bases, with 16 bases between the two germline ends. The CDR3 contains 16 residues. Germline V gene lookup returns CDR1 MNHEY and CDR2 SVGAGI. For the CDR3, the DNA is TGTGCCAGCAGTTTCAGCTCAGGGCACCACAATCAGCCCCAGCATTTT. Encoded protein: CASSFSSGHHNQPQHF.

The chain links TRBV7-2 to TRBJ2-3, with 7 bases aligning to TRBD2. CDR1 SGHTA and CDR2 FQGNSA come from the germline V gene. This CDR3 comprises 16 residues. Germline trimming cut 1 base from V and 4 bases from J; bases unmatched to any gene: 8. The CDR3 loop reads CASSLVVGGPADTQYF. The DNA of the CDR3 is TGTGCCAGCAGCTTAGTGGTGGGAGGGCCCGCAGATACGCAGTATTTT.

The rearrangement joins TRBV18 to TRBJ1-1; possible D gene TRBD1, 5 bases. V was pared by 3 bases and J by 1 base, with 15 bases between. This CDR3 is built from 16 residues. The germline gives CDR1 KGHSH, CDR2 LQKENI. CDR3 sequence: CASSPPGDGGNTEAFF. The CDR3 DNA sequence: TGTGCCAGCTCACCCCCGGGAGATGGGGGGAACACTGAAGCTTTCTTT.

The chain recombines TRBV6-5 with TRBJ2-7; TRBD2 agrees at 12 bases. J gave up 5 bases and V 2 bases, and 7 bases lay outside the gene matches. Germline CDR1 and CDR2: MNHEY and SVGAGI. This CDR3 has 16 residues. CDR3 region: CASSYDGTSGLHEQYF. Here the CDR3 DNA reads TGTGCCAGCAGTTACGACGGGACTAGCGGGCTCCACGAGCAGTACTTC.

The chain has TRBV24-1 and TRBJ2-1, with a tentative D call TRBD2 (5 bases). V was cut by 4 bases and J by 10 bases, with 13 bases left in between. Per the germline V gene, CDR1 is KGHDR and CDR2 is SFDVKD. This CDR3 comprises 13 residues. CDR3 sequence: CATSDPFPGEQFF. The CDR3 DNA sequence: TGTGCCACCAGTGACCCCTTCCCGGGGGAGCAGTTCTTC.

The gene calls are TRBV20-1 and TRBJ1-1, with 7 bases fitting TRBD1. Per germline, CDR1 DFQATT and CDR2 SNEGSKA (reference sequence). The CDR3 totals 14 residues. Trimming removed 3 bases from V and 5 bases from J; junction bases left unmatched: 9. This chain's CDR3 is CSASDRTGTTEAFF. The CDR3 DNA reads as TGCAGTGCTAGTGACAGGACAGGTACGACTGAAGCTTTCTTT.

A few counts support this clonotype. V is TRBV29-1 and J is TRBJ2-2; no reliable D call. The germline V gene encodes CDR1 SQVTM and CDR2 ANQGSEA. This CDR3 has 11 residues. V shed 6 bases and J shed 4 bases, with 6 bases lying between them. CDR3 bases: TGCAGCGTCTCAGGCACCGGGGAGCTGTTTTTT. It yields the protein CSVSGTGELFF.

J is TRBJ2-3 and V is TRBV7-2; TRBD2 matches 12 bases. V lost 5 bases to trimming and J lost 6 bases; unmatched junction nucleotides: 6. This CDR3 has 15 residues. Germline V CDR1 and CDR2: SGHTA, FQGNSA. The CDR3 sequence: CASSRLAGEYDTQYF. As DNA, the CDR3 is TGTGCCAGCAGCCGACTAGCGGGGGAGTATGATACGCAGTATTTT.

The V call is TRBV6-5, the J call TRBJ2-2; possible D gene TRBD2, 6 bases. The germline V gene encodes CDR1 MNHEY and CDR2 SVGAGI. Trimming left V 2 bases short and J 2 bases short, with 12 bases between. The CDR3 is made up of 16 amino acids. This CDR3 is CASSYQRDSNTGELFF. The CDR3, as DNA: TGTGCCAGCAGTTACCAAAGGGACTCTAACACCGGGGAGCTGTTTTTT.

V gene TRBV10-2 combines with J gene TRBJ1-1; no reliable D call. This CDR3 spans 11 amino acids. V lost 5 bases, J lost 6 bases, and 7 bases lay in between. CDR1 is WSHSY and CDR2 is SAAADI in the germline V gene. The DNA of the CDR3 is TGCGCCAGCAGTCAAGCCGCTGAAGCTTTCTTT. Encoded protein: CASSQAAEAFF.

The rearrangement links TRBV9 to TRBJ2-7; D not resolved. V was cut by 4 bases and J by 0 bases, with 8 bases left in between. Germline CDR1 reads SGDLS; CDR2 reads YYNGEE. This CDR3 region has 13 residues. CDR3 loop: CASSKHDSYEQYF. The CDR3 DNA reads TGTGCCAGCAGCAAGCATGACTCCTACGAGCAGTACTTC.

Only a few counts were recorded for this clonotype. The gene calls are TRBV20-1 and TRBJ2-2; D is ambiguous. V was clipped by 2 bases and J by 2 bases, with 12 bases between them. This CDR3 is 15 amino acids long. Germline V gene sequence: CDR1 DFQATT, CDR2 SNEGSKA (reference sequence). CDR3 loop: CSARKPATNTGELFF. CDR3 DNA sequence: TGCAGTGCTAGAAAGCCAGCGACCAACACCGGGGAGCTGTTTTTT.

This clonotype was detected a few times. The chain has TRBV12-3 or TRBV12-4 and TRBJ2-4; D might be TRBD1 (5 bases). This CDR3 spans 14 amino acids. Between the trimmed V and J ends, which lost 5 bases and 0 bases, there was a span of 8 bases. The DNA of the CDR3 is TGTGCCAGCAGTGCAGGGCTAGCCAAAAACATTCAGTACTTC. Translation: CASSAGLAKNIQYF.

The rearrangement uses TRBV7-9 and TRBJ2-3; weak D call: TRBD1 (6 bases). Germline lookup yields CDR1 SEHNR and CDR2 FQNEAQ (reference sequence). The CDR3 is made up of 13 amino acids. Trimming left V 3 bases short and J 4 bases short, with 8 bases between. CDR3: CASSLDSADTQYF. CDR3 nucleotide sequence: TGTGCCAGCAGCTTGGACAGCGCAGATACGCAGTATTTT.

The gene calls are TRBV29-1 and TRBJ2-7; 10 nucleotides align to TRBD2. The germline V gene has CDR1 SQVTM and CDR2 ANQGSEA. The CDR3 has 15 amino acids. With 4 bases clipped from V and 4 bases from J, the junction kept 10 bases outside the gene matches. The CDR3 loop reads CSVAQWSGRAYEQYF. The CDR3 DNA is TGCAGCGTTGCCCAATGGAGCGGGAGGGCTTACGAGCAGTACTTC.

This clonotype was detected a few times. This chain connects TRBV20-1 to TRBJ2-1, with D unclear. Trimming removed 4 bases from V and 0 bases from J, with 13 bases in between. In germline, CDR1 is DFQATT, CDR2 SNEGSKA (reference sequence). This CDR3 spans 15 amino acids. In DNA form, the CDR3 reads TGCAGTGCTAAGCAGGTATTTAGCTCCTACAATGAGCAGTTCTTC. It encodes CSAKQVFSSYNEQFF.

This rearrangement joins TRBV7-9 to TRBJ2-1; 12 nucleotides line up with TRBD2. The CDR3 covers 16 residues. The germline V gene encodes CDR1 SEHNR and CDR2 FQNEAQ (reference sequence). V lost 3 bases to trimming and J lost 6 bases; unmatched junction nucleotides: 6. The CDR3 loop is CASSFRLAGVGNEQFF. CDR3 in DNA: TGTGCCAGCAGCTTTCGACTAGCGGGAGTCGGCAATGAGCAGTTCTTC.

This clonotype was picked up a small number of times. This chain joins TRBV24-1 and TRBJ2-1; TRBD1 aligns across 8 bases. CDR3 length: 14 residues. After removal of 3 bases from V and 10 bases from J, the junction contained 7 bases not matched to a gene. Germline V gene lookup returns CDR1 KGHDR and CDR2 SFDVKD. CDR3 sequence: CATSDSRTGTEQFF. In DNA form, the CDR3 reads TGTGCCACCAGTGATAGCCGGACAGGGACGGAGCAGTTCTTC.

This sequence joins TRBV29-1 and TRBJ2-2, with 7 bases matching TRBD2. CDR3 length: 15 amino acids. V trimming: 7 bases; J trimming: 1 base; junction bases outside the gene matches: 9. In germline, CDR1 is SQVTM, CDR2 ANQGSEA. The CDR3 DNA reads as TGCAGCGCCGGAGGTGGGGGGGAGAACACCGGGGAGCTGTTTTTT. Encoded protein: CSAGGGGENTGELFF.

The CDR3 coding sequence is TGCAGTGCTCCCGGGACGGACGCCTACGAGCAGTACTTC. It translates to CSAPGTDAYEQYF. J is TRBJ2-7 and V is TRBV20-1; either TRBD1 or TRBD2 may supply D (5 bases each). Germline CDR1 DFQATT, CDR2 SNEGSKA (reference sequence). CDR3 size: 13 residues. Trimming took 5 bases from V and 2 from J, leaving 13 bases between them.